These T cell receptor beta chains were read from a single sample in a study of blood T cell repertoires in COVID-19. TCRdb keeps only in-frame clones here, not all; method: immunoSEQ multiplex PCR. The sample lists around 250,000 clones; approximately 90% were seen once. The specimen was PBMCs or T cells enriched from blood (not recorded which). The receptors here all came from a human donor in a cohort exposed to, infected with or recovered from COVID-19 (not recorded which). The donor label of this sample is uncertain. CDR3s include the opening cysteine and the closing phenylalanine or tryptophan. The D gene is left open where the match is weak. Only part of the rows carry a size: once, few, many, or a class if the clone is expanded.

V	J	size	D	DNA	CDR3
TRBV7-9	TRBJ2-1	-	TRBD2	TGTGCCAGCAGCTTAGGGTTGGCGGGGGGGCACCATGAGCAGTTCTTC	CASSLGLAGGHHEQFF
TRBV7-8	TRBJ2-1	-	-	TGTGCCAGCAGCCCTCAGGCAGCAAGTTACAATGAGCAGTTCTTC	CASSPQAASYNEQFF
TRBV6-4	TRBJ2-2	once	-	TGTGCCAGCAGTGAACAGGGATCGGCCGGGGAGCTGTTTTTT	CASSEQGSAGELFF
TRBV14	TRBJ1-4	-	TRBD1	TGTGCCAGCAGCCAGTCGACAGGGTTACACGAAAAACTGTTTTTT	CASSQSTGLHEKLFF
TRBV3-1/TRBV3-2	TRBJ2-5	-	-	TGTGCCAGCAGCCAAGAACAAGGAACTAGGCTTAAAGAGACCCAGTACTTC	CASSQEQGTRLKETQYF
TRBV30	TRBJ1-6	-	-	TGTGCCTGGAATAGGGGGTGGATTGATAATTCACCCCTCCACTTT	CAWNRGWIDNSPLHF
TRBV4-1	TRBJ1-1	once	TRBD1	TGCGCCAGCAGCCGTATTGGGACAGGGGGCGCCCGGAGGAACACTGAAGCTTTCTTT	CASSRIGTGGARRNTEAFF
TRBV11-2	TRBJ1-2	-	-	TGTGCCAGCAGGGGTGGGACTGACTATGGCTACACCTTC	CASRGGTDYGYTF
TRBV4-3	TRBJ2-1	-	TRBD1	TGCGCCAGCAGCCAAGATTTAGGGGGACAGGGTGAGGATGAGCAGTTCTTC	CASSQDLGGQGEDEQFF
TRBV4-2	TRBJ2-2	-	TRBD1	TGTGCCAGCAGCCACGACAGGGGGCAAGGCGGGGAGCTGTTTTTT	CASSHDRGQGGELFF
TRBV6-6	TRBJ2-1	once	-	TGTGCCAGCAGTCCCCGGGAGGGGGCAAATGAGCAGTTCTTC	CASSPREGANEQFF
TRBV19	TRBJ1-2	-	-	TGTGCCAGTATGGGGCGGGGTCCGAATGGCTACACCTTC	CASMGRGPNGYTF
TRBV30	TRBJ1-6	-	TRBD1	TGTGCCTGGAGTCCTACACAGGGGAGCTCCTATAATTCACCCCTCCACTTT	CAWSPTQGSSYNSPLHF
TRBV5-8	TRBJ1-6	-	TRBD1	TGTGCCAGCAGCTCCGGACAGGCCAATTCACCCCTCCACTTT	CASSSGQANSPLHF
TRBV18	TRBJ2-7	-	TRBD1	TGTGCCAGCTCACCACTAGGGACAGCCCAAACCTACGAGCAGTACTTC	CASSPLGTAQTYEQYF